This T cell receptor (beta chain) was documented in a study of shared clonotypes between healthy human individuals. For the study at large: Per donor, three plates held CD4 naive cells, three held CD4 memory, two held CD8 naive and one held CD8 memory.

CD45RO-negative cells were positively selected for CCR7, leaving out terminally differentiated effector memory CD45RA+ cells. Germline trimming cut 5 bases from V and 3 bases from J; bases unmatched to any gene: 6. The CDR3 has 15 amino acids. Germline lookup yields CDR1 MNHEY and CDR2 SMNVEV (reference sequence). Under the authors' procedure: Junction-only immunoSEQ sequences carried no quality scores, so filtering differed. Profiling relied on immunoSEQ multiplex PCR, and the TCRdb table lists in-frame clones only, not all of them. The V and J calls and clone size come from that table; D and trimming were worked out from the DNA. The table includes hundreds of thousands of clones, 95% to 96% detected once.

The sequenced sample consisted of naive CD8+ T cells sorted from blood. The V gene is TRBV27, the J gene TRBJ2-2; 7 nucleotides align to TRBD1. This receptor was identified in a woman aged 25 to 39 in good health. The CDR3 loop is CASSPDRSHTGELFF. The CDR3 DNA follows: TGTGCCAGCAGTCCGGACAGGAGTCACACCGGGGAGCTGTTTTTT.